This T cell receptor (beta chain) is from a study of identifying expanded T cells in peripheral blood (dated by TCRdb to between 2019 and 2020). Study-wide context: Separate aliquots of the same genomic DNA pool were sequenced to produce technical replicates, and four replicates were compared in pairs.

This clone was found once. Its antigen is still unknown. No base quality information exists; no much larger clone differs at one position. Paper-wide results and their limitations: The authors expected that biological variance in healthy repertoires might rise further over much longer intervals, such as months to years. Between technical replicates the binomial model flagged around 1.2 differentially abundant clones, whereas over roughly two weeks the binomial model flagged about 15 and over approximately 4 weeks 19 to 20. Across all healthy-donor time intervals, the beta-binomial model significantly lowered both the number of clones called differentially abundant and the false-positive rate. For all healthy donors, the variance in clone template counts between two-week samples rose significantly as total template count increased.

No immune events, such as infections, were documented for the healthy donors during the collection period. Time-dependent variance in a beta-binomial model of T-cell clone differential abundance was calibrated using healthy-donor blood repertoires as a training cohort. The training cohort was composed of approximately ten healthy donors, 3 female and 7 male. On average the donors were approximately 43 years old, and their ages spanned roughly 29 to 70 years. Whole blood from each healthy donor was obtained from a commercial supplier and was collected at three time points around 13 days apart. For immunosequencing, genomic DNA was extracted from whole blood that had not been sorted. TCRbeta CDR3 regions were profiled by bias-controlled multiplex PCR amplification of genomic DNA with the immunoSEQ Assay. Per the original workflow: To quantify the absolute abundance of each unique TCRbeta CDR3 region, the sequences were collapsed and filtered. Differential abundance was tested with a binomial (Fisher-equivalent) model and with a beta-binomial model adding time-dependent variance fitted from healthy donors. Any clone with fewer than 5 combined templates was excluded, and a clone was called differentially abundant if its Benjamini-Hochberg FDR was below 0.01. Using the form v = (b*log(k)+a)^2, the beta-binomial variance was modeled as a function of the total template count across the two samples. Imported from immuneACCESS, the table was reduced by TCRdb to in-frame sequences with V and J called. These copies leave out some clones; in studies compared against another copy, an unresolved V gene accounts for under half, and the cause of the remainder is not known. V and J calls plus clone size are reproduced from that table; the DNA served to infer D and trimming. The sample has about 58,000 clones on record, around 90% of them singletons. About 3.8% of the sample comes from the top ten.

The TCR comes from a person aged 18 to 75 in good health. The sequencing input was blood.

The DNA reads as follows: TGTGCCAGCACCAGCCAAGAGACCCAGTACTTC. This is translated as CASTSQETQYF. The rearranged segments are TRBV28 and TRBJ2-5; the D gene cannot be named for sure. V is pared back by 7 bases and J by 1 base, with 4 bases lying between the germline termini. The germline V gene supplies CDR1 MDHEN and CDR2 SYDVKM. Reading from cysteine to phenylalanine, the CDR3 counts 11 amino acids. Just CDR3 DNA is preserved here, 33 bases in frame from base 1. Full variable domain (CDR3 extended with the reference TRBV28 and TRBJ2-5 proteins): DVKVTQSSRYLVKRTGEKVFLECVQDMDHENMFWYRQDPGLGLRLIYFSYDVKMKEKGDIPEGYSVSREKKERFSLILESASTNQTSMYLCASTSQETQYFGPGTRLLVL.